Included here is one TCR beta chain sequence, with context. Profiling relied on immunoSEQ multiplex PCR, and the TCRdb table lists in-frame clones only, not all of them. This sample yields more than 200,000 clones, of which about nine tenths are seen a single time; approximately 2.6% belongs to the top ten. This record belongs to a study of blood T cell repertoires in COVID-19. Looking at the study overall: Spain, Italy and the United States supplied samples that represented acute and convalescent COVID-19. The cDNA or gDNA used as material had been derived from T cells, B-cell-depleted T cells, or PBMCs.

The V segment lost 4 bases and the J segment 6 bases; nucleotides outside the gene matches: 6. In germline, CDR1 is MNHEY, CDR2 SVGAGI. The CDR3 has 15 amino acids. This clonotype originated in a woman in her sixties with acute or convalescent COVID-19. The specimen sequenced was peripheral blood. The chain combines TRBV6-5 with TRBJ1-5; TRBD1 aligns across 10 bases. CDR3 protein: CASSFRQGASQPQHF. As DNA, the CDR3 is TGTGCCAGCAGTTTCCGACAGGGGGCGAGTCAGCCCCAGCATTTT.